This T cell receptor (beta chain) originates from a study of shared clonotypes between healthy human individuals. Broader study findings: What naive subsets generally showed was a larger estimated richness than memory subsets showed.

Comment on this clone: Its antigen remains unknown.

Generated by immunoSEQ multiplex PCR, the TCRdb table keeps only in-frame clones and is missing some. In the table there are 330,000 or so clones, around 67% of which are singletons. CDR1 ENHRY and CDR2 SYGVKD come from the germline V gene. This CDR3 is built from 14 residues. Deletions cut 6 bases from V and 2 bases from J, with 14 bases between. This chain links TRBV10-3 with TRBJ2-7; a possible D gene is TRBD1 (6 bases). The sequenced sample consisted of memory CD4+ T cells sorted from blood. The sample's subset: CD45RA-negative fraction. This clonotype was sampled from a man under 40 in good health. CDR3 sequence reads: CAIRPDSTAYEQYF. In nucleotides, the CDR3 is TGTGCCATCAGACCGGACAGTACCGCCTACGAGCAGTACTTC.